The TCR beta chain described here comes from a study of control samples from healthy donors and cancer patients. The CDR3 runs to 16 residues. V dropped 1 base and J dropped 0; count of bases not matched to a gene: 3. Germline V gene lookup returns CDR1 SNHLY and CDR2 FYNNEI. TCRdb keeps only in-frame clones here, not all; method: immunoSEQ multiplex PCR. The sample lists about 120,000 clones, approximately 90% occurring once. The source is a man aged 35-49 years in good health. The V and J genes are TRBV2 and TRBJ2-4; 7 bases line up with TRBD1. The sequenced sample was blood. Here the CDR3 DNA reads TGTGCCAGCAGTGAAGGGACAGGACTAGCCAAAAACATTCAGTACTTC. Its translation is CASSEGTGLAKNIQYF.